The 27 T cell receptor beta chains in this list originate from one sample, sequenced in a study of technical replicates of blood from a few donors. The repertoire was sequenced with immunoSEQ multiplex PCR; TCRdb's copy has only in-frame clones and lacks some. The sample carries fewer than 90,000 clones, 95% to 97% recorded once. Specimen: T cells isolated from PBMCs. The receptor set was obtained from a human donor in good health.

The sample holds one count of this clone. This chain links TRBV14 with TRBJ2-7; D not resolved. Germline V lookup: CDR1 SGHDN, CDR2 FVKESK. The length of the CDR3 is 15 residues. V lost 2 bases to trimming and J lost 2 bases, with 13 bases between them. Written as DNA, the CDR3 is TGTGCCAGCAGCCAAAGCATATCCTCCCCCTACGAGCAGTACTTC. It is translated as CASSQSISSPYEQYF.

The chain combines TRBV27 with TRBJ2-7; unclear D gene. Trimming took 3 bases from V and 5 from J, leaving 11 bases between them. Per the germline V gene, CDR1 is MNHEY and CDR2 is SMNVEV (reference sequence). The CDR3 is made up of 13 amino acids. The CDR3 DNA sequence: TGTGCCAGCAGTTTCGGGTATTCGAACGAGCAGTACTTC. This codes for CASSFGYSNEQYF.

The rearrangement links TRBV5-1 to TRBJ1-4; 7 bases are a match to TRBD1. With V trimmed by 0 bases and J by 2 bases, 7 bases remained unmatched. The germline V gene encodes CDR1 SGHRS and CDR2 YFSETQ. CDR3 length: 17 residues. CDR3 coding DNA: TGCGCCAGCAGCTTGGGACAGGGTAGTGGGACTAATGAAAAACTGTTTTTT. It encodes CASSLGQGSGTNEKLFF. Variable domain in full (rest from reference TRBV5-1 and TRBJ1-4): KAGVTQTPRYLIKTRGQQVTLSCSPISGHRSVSWYQQTPGQGLQFLFEYFSETQRNKGNFPGRFSGRQFSNSRSEMNVSTLELGDSALYLCASSLGQGSGTNEKLFFGSGTQLSVL.

V is TRBV28 and J is TRBJ2-2, with TRBD2 matching over 11 bases. CDR3 size: 21 residues. Germline lookup yields CDR1 MDHEN and CDR2 SYDVKM. Trimming took 2 bases from V and 4 from J; bases not matched to a gene: 18. In DNA form, the CDR3 reads TGTGCCAGCAGTTTAGACTTACCGGGACTAGCGGCGCGAGGTGGCACCGGGGAGCTGTTTTTT. This gives the protein CASSLDLPGLAARGGTGELFF.

In its sample, this clone was seen once. The gene calls are TRBV7-8 and TRBJ2-1; 8 bases line up with TRBD2. V lost 5 bases and J lost 8; bases outside the gene matches: 8. The length of the CDR3 is 14 residues. Looked up from germline, CDR1 is SGHVS and CDR2 is FQNEAQ. CDR3 region: CASSRIAGRDEQFF. The DNA of the CDR3 is TGTGCCAGCAGCAGAATAGCGGGGAGAGATGAGCAGTTCTTC.

The chain combines TRBV28 with TRBJ2-1, with D perhaps TRBD2 (6 bases). The germline gives CDR1 MDHEN, CDR2 SYDVKM. V was clipped by 7 bases and J by 4 bases, with 29 bases between them. CDR3 length: 19 residues. CDR3 loop: CASINWGEIPYSGYNEQFF. The CDR3 DNA sequence: TGTGCCAGCATCAATTGGGGAGAGATACCCTATAGCGGATACAATGAGCAGTTCTTC.

The rearrangement uses TRBV15 and TRBJ1-1; weak D call: TRBD1 (5 bases). CDR1 is LNHNV and CDR2 is YYDKDF in the germline V gene (reference sequence). The ends were cut back, 6 bases at V and 4 bases at J, with 15 bases in the middle. CDR3 length: 14 amino acids. In DNA form, the CDR3 reads TGTGCCACCAGTATCGGAGGCGGGGGCACTGAAGCTTTCTTT. This sequence encodes CATSIGGGGTEAFF.

The V and J genes are TRBV5-1 and TRBJ2-1, with TRBD1 matching over 7 bases. CDR3 length: 16 amino acids. Per the germline V gene, CDR1 is SGHRS and CDR2 is YFSETQ. J gave up 4 bases and V 2 bases, and 9 bases lay outside the gene matches. This chain's CDR3 is CASSFQQGSFYNEQFF. The CDR3 DNA is TGCGCCAGCAGCTTCCAACAGGGGAGCTTTTACAATGAGCAGTTCTTC.

This clone was recorded a few times. The J gene is TRBJ2-2, the V gene TRBV7-2; 7 bases align to TRBD1. V shed 1 base, J shed 5 bases, and the junction held 4 bases outside the gene matches. Germline lookup yields CDR1 SGHTA and CDR2 FQGNSA. The CDR3 is made up of 15 amino acids. CDR3 sequence: CASSLGLQGTGELFF. In nucleotides, the CDR3 is TGTGCCAGCAGCTTAGGGTTACAGGGGACCGGGGAGCTGTTTTTT.

The J gene is TRBJ2-7, the V gene TRBV7-9; 7 nucleotides agree with TRBD2. This CDR3 is 14 amino acids long. CDR1 and CDR2 (germline): SEHNR, FQNEAQ (reference sequence). V lost 1 base, J lost 6 bases, and 6 bases stayed unmatched. The CDR3 bases are TGTGCCAGCAGCTTAGAGGGACTACGGACCGAGCAGTACTTC. Translating gives CASSLEGLRTEQYF.

This rearrangement joins TRBV7-3 to TRBJ2-1, with a possible D match to TRBD1 (6 bases). V was pared by 6 bases and J by 6 bases, with 12 bases between. The CDR3 contains 13 residues. Germline V lookup: CDR1 SGHTA, CDR2 FQGTGA. CDR3 bases: TGTGCCAGCAGTTCGCAGGGGTCCAATGAGCAGTTCTTC. Amino acids: CASSSQGSNEQFF.

The J gene is TRBJ1-2, the V gene TRBV6-6; perhaps TRBD1 as D (6 bases). With 8 bases removed from V and 13 bases from J, the gap between germline ends came to 17 bases. Looked up from germline, CDR1 is MNHNY and CDR2 is SVGAGI (reference sequence). The CDR3 consists of 11 residues. Here the CDR3 reads CASRLRTASTF. CDR3 nucleotides: TGTGCCAGCCGACTACGGACAGCATCCACCTTC.

The chain carries TRBV27 and TRBJ2-2; perhaps TRBD1 as D (6 bases). In germline, CDR1 is MNHEY, CDR2 SMNVEV (reference sequence). V was clipped by 9 bases and J by 3 bases, with 11 bases between them. The CDR3 spans 13 residues. This chain's CDR3 is CASQQGYTGELFF. CDR3 DNA sequence: TGTGCCAGTCAACAGGGTTACACCGGGGAGCTGTTTTTT.

For this clone: Compared with germline, one end of the junction differs, possibly owing to a read error. The chain is built from TRBV7-9 and TRBJ2-7, with TRBD2 matching 13 bases. The CDR3 consists of 15 residues. Germline V CDR1 and CDR2: SEHNR, FQNEAQ (reference sequence). CDR3 protein: CASTLLAGGPHEQYF. Written as DNA, the CDR3 is TGTGCCAGCACCTTACTAGCGGGAGGGCCGCACGAGCAGTACTTC.

The chain couples TRBV7-8 to TRBJ1-5; TRBD1 matches at 8 bases. Germline loops: CDR1 SGHVS, CDR2 FQNEAQ. The length of the CDR3 is 14 residues. After removal of 6 bases from V and 5 bases from J, the junction contained 6 bases not matched to a gene. Here the CDR3 DNA reads TGTGCCAGCAGGCTCAGGGGGCTAGATCAGCCCCAGCATTTT. Protein sequence: CASRLRGLDQPQHF.

This chain uses TRBV11-3 with TRBJ1-5; D perhaps matches TRBD1 (5 bases). V was clipped by 1 base and J by 11 bases, with 12 bases between them. The CDR3 consists of 13 residues. The germline CDR1 and CDR2 sequences are SGHNT and YENEEA. The CDR3, as DNA: TGTGCCAGCAGCTTAGGTGAAGGGGCGACCCAGCATTTT. It codes for CASSLGEGATQHF.

V is TRBV19 and J is TRBJ2-7, with D possibly matching TRBD2 (5 bases). The V gene lost 5 bases and the J gene lost 3 bases, with 14 bases spanning the gap. CDR3 length equals 14 residues. Germline V gene lookup returns CDR1 LNHDA and CDR2 SQIVND (reference sequence). DNA of the CDR3: TGTGCCAGTAGTTCGAGGGCAATCGACTACGAGCAGTACTTC. As protein: CASSSRAIDYEQYF. Based on the CDR3 plus reference TRBV19 and TRBJ2-7, the full variable domain is DGGITQSPKYLFRKEGQNVTLSCEQNLNHDAMYWYRQDPGQGLRLIYYSQIVNDFQKGDIAEGYSVSREKKESFPLTVTSAQKNPTAFYLCASSSRAIDYEQYFGPGTRLTVT.

The chain uses TRBV29-1 and TRBJ2-4; D perhaps matches TRBD1 (5 bases). The CDR3 has 14 amino acids. Germline V gene sequence: CDR1 SQVTM, CDR2 ANQGSEA. V lost 3 bases to trimming and J lost 4 bases, with 13 bases between them. CDR3 loop: CSVEPPGLKNIQYF. Here the CDR3 DNA reads TGCAGCGTTGAGCCGCCAGGGCTAAAAAACATTCAGTACTTC.

The chain combines TRBV11-2 with TRBJ2-1; 8 bases align to TRBD2. V gave up 6 bases and J gave up 3 bases; unmatched junction bases: 7. Germline CDR1 and CDR2: SGHAT and FQNNGV. The CDR3 has 15 residues. This CDR3 reads CASSSHGTSYNEQFF. The CDR3 DNA sequence: TGTGCCAGCAGTTCCCACGGGACTAGCTACAATGAGCAGTTCTTC.

The chain has TRBV19 and TRBJ2-1, with 8 bases that match TRBD1. Germline lookup yields CDR1 LNHDA and CDR2 SQIVND (reference sequence). The V and J ends lost 2 bases and 9 bases, in that order; junction bases with no gene match: 12. This CDR3 comprises 16 residues. The CDR3 here is CASSILDREISGEQFF. DNA of the CDR3: TGTGCCAGTAGTATATTGGACAGGGAAATTAGCGGTGAGCAGTTCTTC.

The CDR3 reads CASSILTGGGYEQYF. CDR3 sequence (DNA): TGTGCCAGCAGTATCCTGACAGGGGGTGGGTACGAGCAGTACTTC. The chain links TRBV27 to TRBJ2-7; 9 bases are shared with TRBD1. CDR3 length: 15 amino acids. Germline lookup yields CDR1 MNHEY and CDR2 SMNVEV (reference sequence). The V segment lost 5 bases and the J segment 4 bases; nucleotides outside the gene matches: 9.

This clone has just one count. V usage is TRBV7-9 and J usage is TRBJ1-1, with D perhaps TRBD1 (5 bases). This CDR3 region has 15 residues. Germline values: CDR1 SEHNR, CDR2 FQNEAQ (reference sequence). V was shortened by 2 bases and J by 0 bases, with 10 bases between the two germline ends. The CDR3 protein is CASSLFDSMNTEAFF. The CDR3 nucleotides are TGTGCCAGCAGCTTATTCGACAGTATGAACACTGAAGCTTTCTTT.

V is TRBV27 and J is TRBJ1-1; a possible D gene is TRBD1 (5 bases). In germline, CDR1 is MNHEY, CDR2 SMNVEV (reference sequence). The germline V and J ends were trimmed by 4 bases and 0 bases, with 6 bases remaining between them. The CDR3 covers 13 residues. CDR3 amino acids: CASSSGLNTEAFF. DNA for the CDR3: TGTGCCAGCAGTTCAGGGTTGAACACTGAAGCTTTCTTT.

The chain has TRBV5-1 and TRBJ1-2, with a possible D match to TRBD1 (5 bases). The CDR3 loop spans 14 amino acids. V was cut by 3 bases and J by 2 bases, with 11 bases left in between. Germline loops: CDR1 SGHRS, CDR2 YFSETQ. The CDR3 region has the DNA TGCGCCAGCAGCTGGGACTTACCGAACTATGGCTACACCTTC. It yields the protein CASSWDLPNYGYTF.

This chain uses TRBV7-8 with TRBJ1-5; the D is unclear. With 7 bases removed from V and 3 bases from J, the gap between germline ends came to 13 bases. The CDR3 is 14 residues long. The V gene's germline CDR1 is SGHVS and CDR2 FQNEAQ. This CDR3 is CASTPGGNNQPQHF. The CDR3 DNA is TGTGCCAGCACCCCCGGAGGGAACAATCAGCCCCAGCATTTT.

This clone was seen just once. The chain combines TRBV5-1 with TRBJ2-7; TRBD2 might be the D (5 bases). Germline CDR1 is SGHRS and CDR2 is YFSETQ. V was clipped by 4 bases and J by 9 bases, with 14 bases between them. This CDR3 comprises 12 residues. CDR3: CASSEDFLGQYF. The CDR3, as DNA: TGCGCCAGCAGCGAGGACTTTCTTGGGCAGTACTTC. The whole variable domain, filled in from reference TRBV5-1 and TRBJ2-7, reads KAGVTQTPRYLIKTRGQQVTLSCSPISGHRSVSWYQQTPGQGLQFLFEYFSETQRNKGNFPGRFSGRQFSNSRSEMNVSTLELGDSALYLCASSEDFLGQYFGPGTRLTVT.

V is TRBV7-2 and J is TRBJ2-5, with D possibly TRBD2 on 6 matching bases. Per the germline V gene, CDR1 is SGHTA and CDR2 is FQGNSA. The CDR3 runs 13 residues. Trimming stripped 7 bases from V and 1 base from J, with 10 bases between. The CDR3 DNA is TGTGCCAGCAATGCGGGGATCCAAGAGACCCAGTACTTC. Amino acid sequence: CASNAGIQETQYF.